There are many counts of the clone carrying this T cell receptor beta chain. This entry comes from a study of T-cell reconstitution after alpha-beta-depleted transplantation in children. CDR1 SGHKS and CDR2 YYEKEE come from the germline V gene (reference sequence). Trimming left V 2 bases short and J 0 bases short, with 9 bases between. This CDR3 spans 15 amino acids. Unique molecular identifiers tagged the TCRbeta library. In TCRdb, the PCR reads were re-called with MiXCR into one record per CDR3 protein. The table shows more than 150,000 distinct CDR3 sequences, with approximately 6.6% occurring only once.

This rearrangement joins TRBV5-5 to TRBJ1-5, with D tentatively TRBD1 (5 bases). This sequence was found in a human donor who donated a stem cell graft to a child with Wiskott-Aldrich syndrome. Here the sequenced sample was PBMCs from the stem cell graft donor, taken from the stem cell graft. As DNA, the CDR3 is TGTGCCAGCAGCTTCTGGGGGGATAGCAATCAGCCCCAGCATTTT. The encoded protein is CASSFWGDSNQPQHF.